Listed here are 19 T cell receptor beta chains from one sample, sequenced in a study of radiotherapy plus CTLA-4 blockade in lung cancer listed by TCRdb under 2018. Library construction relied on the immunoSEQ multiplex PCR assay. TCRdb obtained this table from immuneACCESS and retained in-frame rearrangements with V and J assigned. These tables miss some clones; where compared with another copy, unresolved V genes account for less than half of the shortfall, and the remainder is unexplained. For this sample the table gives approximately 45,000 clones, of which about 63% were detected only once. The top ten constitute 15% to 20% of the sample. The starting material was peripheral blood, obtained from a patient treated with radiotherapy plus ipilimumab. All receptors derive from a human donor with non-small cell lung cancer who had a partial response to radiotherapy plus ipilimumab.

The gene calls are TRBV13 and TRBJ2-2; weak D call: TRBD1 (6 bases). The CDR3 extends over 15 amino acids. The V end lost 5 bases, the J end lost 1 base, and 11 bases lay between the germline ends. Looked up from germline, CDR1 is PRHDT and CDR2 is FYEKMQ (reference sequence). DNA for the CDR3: TGTGCCAGCAGCCACGGGACACTGAACACCGGGGAGCTGTTTTTT. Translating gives CASSHGTLNTGELFF.

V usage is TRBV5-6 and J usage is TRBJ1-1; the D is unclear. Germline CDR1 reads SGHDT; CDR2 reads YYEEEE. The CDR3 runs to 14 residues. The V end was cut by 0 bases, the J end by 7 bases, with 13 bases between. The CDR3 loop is CASSLGFGRYEAFF. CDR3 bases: TGTGCCAGCAGCTTGGGCTTCGGTAGATATGAAGCTTTCTTT.

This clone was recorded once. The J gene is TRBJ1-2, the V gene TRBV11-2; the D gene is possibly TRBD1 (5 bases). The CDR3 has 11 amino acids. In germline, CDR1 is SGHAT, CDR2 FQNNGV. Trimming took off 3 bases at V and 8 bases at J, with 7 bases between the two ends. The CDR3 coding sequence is TGTGCCAGCAGCTTGGGGCGCGGCTACACCTTC. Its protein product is CASSLGRGYTF.

The CDR3: CAGAWTDTQYF. The CDR3 coding sequence is TGTGCCGGGGCTTGGACAGATACGCAGTATTTT. The chain is built from TRBV6-1 and TRBJ2-3, with TRBD1 as a possible D gene (5 bases). Germline loops: CDR1 MNHNS, CDR2 SASEGT. The V and J ends lost 11 bases and 3 bases respectively, with 9 bases between them. The CDR3 extends over 11 amino acids.

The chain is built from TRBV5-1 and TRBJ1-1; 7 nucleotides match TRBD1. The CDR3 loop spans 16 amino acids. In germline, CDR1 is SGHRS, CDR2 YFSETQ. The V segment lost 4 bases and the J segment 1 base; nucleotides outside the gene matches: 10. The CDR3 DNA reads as TGCGCCAGCAGCGACTCAGGGGGAAGGCGGAACACTGAAGCTTTCTTT. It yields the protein CASSDSGGRRNTEAFF.

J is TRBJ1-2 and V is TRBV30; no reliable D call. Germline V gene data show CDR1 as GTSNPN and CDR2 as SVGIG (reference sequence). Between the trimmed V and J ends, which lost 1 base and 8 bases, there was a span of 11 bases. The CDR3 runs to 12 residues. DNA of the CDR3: TGTGCCTGGAGTGGCCTACACGGGGGCTACACCTTC. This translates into CAWSGLHGGYTF.

CDR3 region: CASSLEETQYF. Here the CDR3 DNA reads TGTGCCAGTAGCCTCGAAGAGACCCAGTACTTC. The chain joins TRBV19 to TRBJ2-5; D is uncertain. Trimming took off 6 bases at V and 3 bases at J, with 5 bases between the two ends. The length of the CDR3 is 11 residues. CDR1 and CDR2 from the germline V gene are LNHDA and SQIVND (reference sequence).

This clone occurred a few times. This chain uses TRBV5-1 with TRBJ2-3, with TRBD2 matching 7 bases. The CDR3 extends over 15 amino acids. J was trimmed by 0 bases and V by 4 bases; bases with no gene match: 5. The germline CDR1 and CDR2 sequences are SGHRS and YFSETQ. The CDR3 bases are TGCGCCAGCAGCGGGACTACTGCTAGCACAGATACGCAGTATTTT. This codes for CASSGTTASTDTQYF.

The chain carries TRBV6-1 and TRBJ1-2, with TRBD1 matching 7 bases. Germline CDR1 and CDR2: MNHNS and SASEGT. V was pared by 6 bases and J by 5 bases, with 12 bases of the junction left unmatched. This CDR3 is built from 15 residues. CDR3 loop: CASSEAAGQIYGYTF. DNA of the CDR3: TGTGCCAGCAGCGAGGCTGCGGGACAGATTTATGGCTACACCTTC.

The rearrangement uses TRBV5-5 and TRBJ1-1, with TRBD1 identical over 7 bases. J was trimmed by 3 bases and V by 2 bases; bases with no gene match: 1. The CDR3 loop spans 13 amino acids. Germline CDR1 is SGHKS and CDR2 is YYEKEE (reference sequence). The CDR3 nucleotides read TGTGCCAGCAGCTTTGGGACAGACACTGAAGCTTTCTTT. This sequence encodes CASSFGTDTEAFF.

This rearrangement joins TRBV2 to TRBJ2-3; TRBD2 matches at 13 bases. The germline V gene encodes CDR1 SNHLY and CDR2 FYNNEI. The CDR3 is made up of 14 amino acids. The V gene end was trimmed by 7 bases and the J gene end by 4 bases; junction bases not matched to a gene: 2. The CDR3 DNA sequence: TGTGCCAGCACCGGACTAGCGGGAGCAGATACGCAGTATTTT. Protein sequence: CASTGLAGADTQYF.

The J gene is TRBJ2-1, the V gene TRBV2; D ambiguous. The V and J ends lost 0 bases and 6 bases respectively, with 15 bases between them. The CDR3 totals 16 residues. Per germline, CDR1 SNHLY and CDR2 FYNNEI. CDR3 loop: CASSEAEDSPSNEQFF. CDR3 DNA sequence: TGTGCCAGCAGTGAAGCGGAAGACTCGCCCAGCAATGAGCAGTTCTTC.

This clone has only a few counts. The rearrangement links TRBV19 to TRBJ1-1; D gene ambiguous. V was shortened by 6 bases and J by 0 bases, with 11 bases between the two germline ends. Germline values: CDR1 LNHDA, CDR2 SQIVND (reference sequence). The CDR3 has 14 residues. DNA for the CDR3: TGTGCCAGTAGGGAGGTCTACATGAACACTGAAGCTTTCTTT. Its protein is CASREVYMNTEAFF. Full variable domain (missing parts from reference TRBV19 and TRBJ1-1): DGGITQSPKYLFRKEGQNVTLSCEQNLNHDAMYWYRQDPGQGLRLIYYSQIVNDFQKGDIAEGYSVSREKKESFPLTVTSAQKNPTAFYLCASREVYMNTEAFFGQGTRLTVV.

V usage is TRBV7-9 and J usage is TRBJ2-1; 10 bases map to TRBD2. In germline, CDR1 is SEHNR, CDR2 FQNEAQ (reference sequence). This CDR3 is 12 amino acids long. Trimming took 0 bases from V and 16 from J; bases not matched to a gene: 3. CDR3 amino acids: CASSLALAGLFF. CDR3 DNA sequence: TGTGCCAGCAGCTTAGCACTAGCGGGGCTTTTCTTC.

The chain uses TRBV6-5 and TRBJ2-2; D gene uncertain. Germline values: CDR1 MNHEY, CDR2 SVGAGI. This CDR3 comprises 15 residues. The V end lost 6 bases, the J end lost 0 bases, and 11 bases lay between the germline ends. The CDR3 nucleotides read TGTGCCAGCAGCCTGGCCCAGGCGAACACCGGGGAGCTGTTTTTT. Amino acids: CASSLAQANTGELFF.

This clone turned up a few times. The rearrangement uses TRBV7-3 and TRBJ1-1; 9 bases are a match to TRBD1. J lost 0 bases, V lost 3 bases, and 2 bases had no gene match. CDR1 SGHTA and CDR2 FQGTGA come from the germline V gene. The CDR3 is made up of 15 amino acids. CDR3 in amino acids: CASSLTGGMNTEAFF. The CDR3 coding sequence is TGTGCCAGCAGCTTGACAGGGGGAATGAACACTGAAGCTTTCTTT.

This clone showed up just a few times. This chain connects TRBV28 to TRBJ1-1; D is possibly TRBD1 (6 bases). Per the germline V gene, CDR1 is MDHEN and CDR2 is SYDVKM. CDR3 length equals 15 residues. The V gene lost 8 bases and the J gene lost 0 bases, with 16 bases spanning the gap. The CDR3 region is CASLRGGGMNTEAFF. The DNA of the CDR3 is TGTGCCAGCCTCCGGGGAGGGGGTATGAACACTGAAGCTTTCTTT.

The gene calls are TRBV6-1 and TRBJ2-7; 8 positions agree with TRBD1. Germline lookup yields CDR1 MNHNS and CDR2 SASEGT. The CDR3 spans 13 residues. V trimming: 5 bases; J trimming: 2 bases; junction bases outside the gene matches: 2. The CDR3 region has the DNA TGTGCCAGCAGTAAACAGGGGGCCTACGAGCAGTACTTC. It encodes CASSKQGAYEQYF.

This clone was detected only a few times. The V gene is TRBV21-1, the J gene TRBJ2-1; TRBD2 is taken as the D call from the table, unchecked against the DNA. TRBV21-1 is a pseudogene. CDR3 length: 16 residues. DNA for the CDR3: TGTGCCAGCAGCAAAAATACGGAGAGCTCCTACAATGAGCAGTTCTTC. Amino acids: CASSKNTESSYNEQFF.